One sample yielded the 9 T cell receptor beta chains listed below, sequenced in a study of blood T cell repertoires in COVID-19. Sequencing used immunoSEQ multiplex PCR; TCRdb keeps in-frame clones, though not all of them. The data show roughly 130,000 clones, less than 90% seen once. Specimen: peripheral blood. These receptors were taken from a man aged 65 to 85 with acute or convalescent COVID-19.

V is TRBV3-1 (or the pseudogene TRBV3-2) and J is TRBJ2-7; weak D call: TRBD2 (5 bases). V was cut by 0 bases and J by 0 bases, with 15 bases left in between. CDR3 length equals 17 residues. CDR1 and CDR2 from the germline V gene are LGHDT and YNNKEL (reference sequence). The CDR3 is CASSQDRMGVFSYEQYF. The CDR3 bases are TGTGCCAGCAGCCAAGATCGGATGGGAGTTTTCTCCTACGAGCAGTACTTC.

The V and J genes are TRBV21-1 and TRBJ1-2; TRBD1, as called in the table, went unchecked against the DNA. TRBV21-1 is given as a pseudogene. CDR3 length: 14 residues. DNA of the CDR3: TGTGCCAGCCGCCTGGCAGGGGGTGGGTATGGCTACACCTTC. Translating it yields CASRLAGGGYGYTF.

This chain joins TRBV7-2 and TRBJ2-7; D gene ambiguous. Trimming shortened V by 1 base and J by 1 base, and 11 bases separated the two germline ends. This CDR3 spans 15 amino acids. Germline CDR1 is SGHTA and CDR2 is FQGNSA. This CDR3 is CASSLVLHRSYEQYF. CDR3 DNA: TGTGCCAGCAGCTTAGTTCTTCACAGATCCTACGAGCAGTACTTC.

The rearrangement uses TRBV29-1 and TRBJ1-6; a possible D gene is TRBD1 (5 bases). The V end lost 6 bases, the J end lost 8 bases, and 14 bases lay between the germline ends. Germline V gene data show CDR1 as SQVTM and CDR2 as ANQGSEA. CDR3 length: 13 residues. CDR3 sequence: CSVGASQDSPLHF. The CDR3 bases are TGCAGCGTCGGAGCGTCACAGGATTCACCCCTCCACTTT.

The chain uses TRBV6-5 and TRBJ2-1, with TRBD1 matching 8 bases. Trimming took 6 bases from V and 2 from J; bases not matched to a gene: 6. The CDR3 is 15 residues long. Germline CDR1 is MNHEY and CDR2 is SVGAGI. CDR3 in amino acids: CASSPGTGAYNEQFF. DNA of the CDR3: TGTGCCAGCAGCCCCGGGACAGGAGCCTACAATGAGCAGTTCTTC.

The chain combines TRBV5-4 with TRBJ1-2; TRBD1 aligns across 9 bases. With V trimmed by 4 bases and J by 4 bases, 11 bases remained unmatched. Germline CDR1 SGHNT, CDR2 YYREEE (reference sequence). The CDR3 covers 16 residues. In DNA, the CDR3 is TGTGCCAGCAGCCCAGGCCCGGGACAGGGCTTCTATGGCTACACCTTC. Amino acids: CASSPGPGQGFYGYTF.

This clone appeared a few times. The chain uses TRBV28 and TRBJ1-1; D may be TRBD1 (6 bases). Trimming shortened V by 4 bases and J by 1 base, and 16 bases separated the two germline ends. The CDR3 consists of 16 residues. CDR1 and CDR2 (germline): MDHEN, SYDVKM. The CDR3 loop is CASSSLRGLRNTEAFF. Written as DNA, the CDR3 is TGTGCCAGCAGTTCGCTCAGGGGATTGCGGAACACTGAAGCTTTCTTT.

In nucleotides, the CDR3 is TGTGCCTGGAGTGTGGGACAGAAAACCACCGGGGAGCTGTTTTTT. Translation gives CAWSVGQKTTGELFF. The chain combines TRBV30 with TRBJ2-2; 7 bases align to TRBD1. This CDR3 is 15 amino acids long. Germline V lookup: CDR1 GTSNPN, CDR2 SVGIG (reference sequence). The junction had 5 bases not matched to a gene; V was cut back by 0 bases and J by 4 bases.

In DNA, the CDR3 is TGTGCCACCAGTGGGACAGGGGAACGGGATACGCAGTATTTT. The encoded protein is CATSGTGERDTQYF. The chain is built from TRBV24-1 and TRBJ2-3, with 9 bases matching TRBD1. The length of the CDR3 is 14 residues. The germline V gene encodes CDR1 KGHDR and CDR2 SFDVKD. J lost 6 bases, V lost 5 bases, and 5 bases had no gene match.